One sample yielded the 13 T cell receptor beta chains listed below, sequenced in a study of T cells in Graves' hyperthyroidism and ophthalmopathy. TCR beta CDR3 sequences were amplified from RNA transcripts. HTBI primers were used for first-round RT-PCR of the TCR CDR3. TCRdb used MiXCR to reprocess the multiplex PCR reads, holding one entry per CDR3 protein. In the table there are approximately 510,000 distinct CDR3 sequences, around 21% of which are singletons. The sample was blood. These receptor sequences come from a man aged 18 to 29 with Graves' hyperthyroidism.

This clonotype was seen ten or more times. The V and J genes are TRBV27 and TRBJ2-2; 10 nucleotides agree with TRBD2. Germline CDR1 and CDR2: MNHEY and SMNVEV (reference sequence). The ends lost 4 bases at V and 7 bases at J; junction bases unmatched: 9. This CDR3 has 16 residues. For the CDR3, the DNA is TGTGCCAGCAGTTCGAGGCTAGCGGGGGTCCTCGGGGAGCTGTTTTTT. The encoded protein is CASSSRLAGVLGELFF.

This clonotype was recorded many times. The J gene is TRBJ1-1, the V gene TRBV30; D remains unclear. There are 13 residues in the CDR3. Trimming pared 0 bases from V and 0 bases from J, leaving 5 bases between. The germline CDR1 and CDR2 sequences are GTSNPN and SVGIG (reference sequence). This CDR3 reads CAWSVSMNTEAFF. In DNA form, the CDR3 reads TGTGCCTGGAGTGTATCGATGAACACTGAAGCTTTCTTT.

The gene calls are TRBV28 and TRBJ2-7; 8 bases fit TRBD1. CDR1 is MDHEN, CDR2 SYDVKM, per germline. This CDR3 is 16 amino acids long. The trim removed 6 bases at V and 2 bases at J, leaving 12 bases unmatched. CDR3 nucleotides: TGTGCCAGCAGCGGCCCGGGACAGGTCCGCCCCTACGAGCAGTACTTC. This sequence encodes CASSGPGQVRPYEQYF. Together with reference TRBV28 and TRBJ2-7, the CDR3 gives the full variable domain: DVKVTQSSRYLVKRTGEKVFLECVQDMDHENMFWYRQDPGLGLRLIYFSYDVKMKEKGDIPEGYSVSREKKERFSLILESASTNQTSMYLCASSGPGQVRPYEQYFGPGTRLTVT.

The genes are TRBV6-1 and TRBJ2-7; no clear D. CDR3 size: 13 residues. The V gene's germline CDR1 is MNHNS and CDR2 SASEGT. V was trimmed by 5 bases and J by 7 bases, leaving 15 bases between them. Here the CDR3 reads CASSQRSTREQYF. CDR3 DNA sequence: TGTGCCAGCAGTCAAAGATCTACTCGGGAGCAGTACTTC.

As concerns this clonotype: A much larger clone is a single base away; this may be a read error. The gene calls are TRBV15 and TRBJ2-5; 8 bases line up with TRBD1. There are 15 residues in the CDR3. Germline assignment: CDR1 LNHNV and CDR2 YYDKDF (reference sequence). V was pared by 4 bases and J by 4 bases, with 8 bases of the junction left unmatched. The CDR3, as DNA: TGTGCCACCAGCAACACTTTTGACAGGGGAGAGACCCAGTACTTC. This translates into CATSNTFDRGETQYF.

This clonotype came up many times. The rearrangement joins TRBV9 to TRBJ1-6; tentative D call: TRBD1 (5 bases). Germline lookup yields CDR1 SGDLS and CDR2 YYNGEE. V gave up 2 bases and J gave up 9 bases, with 12 bases separating them. The CDR3 runs 14 residues. The CDR3 reads CASSVGPGGSPLHF. DNA for the CDR3: TGTGCCAGCAGCGTCGGTCCGGGGGGTTCACCCCTCCACTTT.

This clonotype was seen ten or more times. The chain joins TRBV6-1 to TRBJ1-1; possibly TRBD1 for D (5 bases). This CDR3 comprises 14 residues. The germline CDR1 and CDR2 sequences are MNHNS and SASEGT. V gave up 4 bases and J gave up 1 base, with 10 bases separating them. The CDR3 DNA sequence: TGTGCCAGCAGTGTTGGGGGACCGAACACTGAAGCTTTCTTT. It yields the protein CASSVGGPNTEAFF.

Comment on this clonotype: A read error is possible here, since a much larger clone lies one base away. Without the conserved terminal phenylalanine or tryptophan, this CDR3 likely stems from a read error. The chain uses TRBV12-3 or TRBV12-4 and TRBJ2-2; D is possibly TRBD1 (5 bases). Trimming shortened V by 1 base and J by 6 bases, and 9 bases separated the two germline ends. The CDR3 is 14 residues long. The CDR3 loop reads CASSLVRVAGELFL. The CDR3, as DNA: TGTGCCAGCAGTTTAGTCAGGGTCGCCGGGGAGCTGTTTTTG.

This clonotype occurred many times. This chain joins TRBV20-1 and TRBJ1-1, with a possible D match to TRBD1 (6 bases). The ends were cut back, 5 bases at V and 0 bases at J, with 10 bases in the middle. The germline V gene has CDR1 DFQATT and CDR2 SNEGSKA (reference sequence). The CDR3 consists of 13 residues. The CDR3 loop is CSAPGQLNTEAFF. The CDR3 DNA is TGCAGTGCTCCCGGACAGCTGAACACTGAAGCTTTCTTT.

This clonotype showed up many times. The V gene is TRBV11-2, the J gene TRBJ1-2; no reliable D call. This CDR3 region has 14 residues. Germline V gene lookup returns CDR1 SGHAT and CDR2 FQNNGV. V shed 1 base and J shed 6 bases, with 12 bases lying between them. This CDR3 is CASSLGMGSHGYTF. CDR3 DNA sequence: TGTGCCAGCAGCTTAGGAATGGGTTCTCATGGCTACACCTTC.

This clonotype was detected many times. This chain links TRBV5-4 with TRBJ2-5, with 8 positions matching TRBD1. Looked up from germline, CDR1 is SGHNT and CDR2 is YYREEE (reference sequence). CDR3 size: 15 residues. J lost 8 bases, V lost 0 bases, and 9 bases had no gene match. DNA for the CDR3: TGTGCCAGCAGCTTGGGAAGGTCCAGGGGGCTAACCCAGTACTTC. It translates to CASSLGRSRGLTQYF.

Here the CDR3 DNA reads TGTGCCAGCAGCTTACGTTTAGGCGACGAGCAGTACTTC. It codes for CASSLRLGDEQYF. This chain uses TRBV7-2 with TRBJ2-7; D unclear. The CDR3 has 13 residues. Germline values: CDR1 SGHTA, CDR2 FQGNSA. The ends were cut back, 2 bases at V and 5 bases at J, with 10 bases in the middle.

The chain combines TRBV12-3 or TRBV12-4 with TRBJ2-7; 7 bases line up with TRBD1. The V and J ends lost 7 bases and 0 bases, in that order; junction bases with no gene match: 6. The CDR3 contains 14 residues. The CDR3 region is CASTEGQNSYEQYF. The CDR3 DNA sequence: TGTGCCAGCACCGAGGGACAGAACTCCTACGAGCAGTACTTC.